Presented here are 3 T cell receptor beta chains from one specimen sequenced in a study of response to subunit inactivated influenza vaccine. TCRdb re-analysed the RT-PCR reads in MiXCR, keeping a single row per CDR3 protein. This sample has roughly 570,000 distinct CDR3 sequences, with about 14% found just once. Sequencing was performed on PBMCs from blood, taken 11 to 12 days after vaccination. The receptors were sampled from a man in his forties or fifties who received an inactivated influenza vaccine.

This clonotype came up a few times. V gene TRBV28 combines with J gene TRBJ2-1; D is unclear. The germline CDR1 and CDR2 sequences are MDHEN and SYDVKM. CDR3 length: 16 amino acids. The germline V and J ends were trimmed by 4 bases and 0 bases, with 13 bases remaining between them. The chain's CDR3 is CASSSYWESSYNEQFF. In nucleotides, the CDR3 is TGTGCCAGCAGTTCGTACTGGGAAAGCTCCTACAATGAGCAGTTCTTC.

The rearrangement joins TRBV29-1 to TRBJ1-5; TRBD1 aligns across 8 bases. The germline V gene has CDR1 SQVTM and CDR2 ANQGSEA. V was pared by 5 bases and J by 6 bases, with 9 bases of the junction left unmatched. The CDR3 totals 14 residues. The chain's CDR3 is CSVSSDRAGQPQHF. The CDR3 nucleotides read TGCAGCGTTAGCTCGGACAGGGCAGGTCAGCCCCAGCATTTT. The whole variable domain, filled in from reference TRBV29-1 and TRBJ1-5, reads SAVISQKPSRDICQRGTSLTIQCQVDSQVTMMFWYRQQPGQSLTLIATANQGSEATYESGFVIDKFPISRPNLTFSTLTVSNMSPEDSSIYLCSVSSDRAGQPQHFGDGTRLSIL.

The CDR3 reads CASSTLTSGAITDTQYF. Here the CDR3 DNA reads TGTGCCAGCAGCACCCTGACTAGCGGGGCTATCACAGATACGCAGTATTTT. This chain links TRBV7-6 with TRBJ2-3; TRBD2 matches at 11 bases. The CDR3 is 17 residues long. V dropped 5 bases and J dropped 2; count of bases not matched to a gene: 9. The germline CDR1 and CDR2 sequences are SGHVS and FNYEAQ.